This TCR beta chain came from a study of control samples from healthy donors and cancer patients. Sequencing used immunoSEQ multiplex PCR; TCRdb keeps in-frame clones, though not all of them. This sample has approximately 70,000 clones, with roughly 91% found just once. Germline V gene data show CDR1 as LNHDA and CDR2 as SQIVND (reference sequence). J was trimmed by 0 bases and V by 4 bases; bases with no gene match: 5. This CDR3 is 17 amino acids long. The sample consisted of PBMCs. V gene TRBV19 combines with J gene TRBJ1-5; 11 nucleotides match TRBD1. The TCR was taken from a man aged 55 to 69 with lung cancer. The CDR3 sequence: CASSRTGGYYSNQPQHF. The CDR3 DNA is TGTGCCAGTAGTAGGACAGGGGGCTATTATAGCAATCAGCCCCAGCATTTT.